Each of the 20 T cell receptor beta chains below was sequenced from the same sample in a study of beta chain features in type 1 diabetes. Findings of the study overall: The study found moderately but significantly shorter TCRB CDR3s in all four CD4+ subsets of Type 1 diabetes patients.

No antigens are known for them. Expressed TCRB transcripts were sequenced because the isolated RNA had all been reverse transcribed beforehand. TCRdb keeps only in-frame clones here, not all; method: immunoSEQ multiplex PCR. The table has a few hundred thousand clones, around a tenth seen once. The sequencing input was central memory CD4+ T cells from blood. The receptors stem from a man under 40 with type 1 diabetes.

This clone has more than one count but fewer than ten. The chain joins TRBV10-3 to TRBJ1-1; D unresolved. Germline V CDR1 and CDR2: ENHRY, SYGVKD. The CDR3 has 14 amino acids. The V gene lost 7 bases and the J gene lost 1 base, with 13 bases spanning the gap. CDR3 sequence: CAITKDGKNTEAFF. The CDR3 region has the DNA TGTGCCATCACTAAGGACGGAAAGAACACTGAAGCTTTCTTT.

The DNA of the CDR3 is TGTGCCAGCAGCCCGGATCATCGGGCGGAAGAGACCCAGTACTTC. Protein: CASSPDHRAEETQYF. The chain joins TRBV11-2 to TRBJ2-5; D is uncertain. The CDR3 is 15 amino acids. The germline V and J ends were trimmed by 5 bases and 3 bases, with 16 bases remaining between them. The germline gives CDR1 SGHAT, CDR2 FQNNGV.

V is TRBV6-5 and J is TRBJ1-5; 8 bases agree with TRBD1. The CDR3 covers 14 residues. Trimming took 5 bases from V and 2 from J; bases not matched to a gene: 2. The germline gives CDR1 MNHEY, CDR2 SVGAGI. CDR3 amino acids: CASSLDRGNQPQHF. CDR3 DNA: TGTGCCAGCAGTCTGGACAGGGGCAATCAGCCCCAGCATTTT.

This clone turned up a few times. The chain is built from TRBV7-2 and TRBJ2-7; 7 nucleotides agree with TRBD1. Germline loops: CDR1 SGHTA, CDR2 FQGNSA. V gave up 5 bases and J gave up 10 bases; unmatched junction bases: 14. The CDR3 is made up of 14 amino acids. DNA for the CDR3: TGTGCCAGCAGCCTCCCAAGGGACAGAACGCCCCAGTACTTC. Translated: CASSLPRDRTPQYF.

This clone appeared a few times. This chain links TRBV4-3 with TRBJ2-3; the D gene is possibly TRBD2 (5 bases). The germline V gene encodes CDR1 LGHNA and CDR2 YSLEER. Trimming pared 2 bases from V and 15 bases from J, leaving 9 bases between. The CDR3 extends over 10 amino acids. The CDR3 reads CASSQSRLYF. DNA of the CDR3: TGCGCCAGCAGCCAAAGTCGACTATATTTT.

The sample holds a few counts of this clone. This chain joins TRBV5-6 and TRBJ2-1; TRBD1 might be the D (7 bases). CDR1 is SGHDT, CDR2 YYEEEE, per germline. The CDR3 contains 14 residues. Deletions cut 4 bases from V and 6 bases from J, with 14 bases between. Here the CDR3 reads CASSPGGPSNEQFF. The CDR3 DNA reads TGTGCCAGCAGCCCAGGGGGGCCAAGCAATGAGCAGTTCTTC. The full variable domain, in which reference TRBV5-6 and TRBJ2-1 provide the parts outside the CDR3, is DAGVTQSPTHLIKTRGQQVTLRCSPKSGHDTVSWYQQALGQGPQFIFQYYEEEERQRGNFPDRFSGHQFPNYSSELNVNALLLGDSALYLCASSPGGPSNEQFFGPGTRLTVL.

CDR3 nucleotide sequence: TGTGCCAGCAGTTTAACAGGGAACTATGGCTACACCTTC. Translation: CASSLTGNYGYTF. The rearrangement links TRBV6-1 to TRBJ1-2; a possible D gene is TRBD1 (6 bases). Germline CDR1 reads MNHNS; CDR2 reads SASEGT. Deletions cut 5 bases from V and 2 bases from J, with 9 bases between. This CDR3 spans 13 amino acids.

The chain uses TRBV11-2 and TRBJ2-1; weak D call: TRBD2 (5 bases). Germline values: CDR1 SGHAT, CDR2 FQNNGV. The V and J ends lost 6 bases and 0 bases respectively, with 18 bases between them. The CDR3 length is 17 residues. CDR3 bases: TGTGCCAGCAGGTTCGGAGCGGCTCTGAGCTCCTACAATGAGCAGTTCTTC. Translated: CASRFGAALSSYNEQFF. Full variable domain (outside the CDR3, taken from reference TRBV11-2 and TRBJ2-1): EAGVAQSPRYKIIEKRQSVAFWCNPISGHATLYWYQQILGQGPKLLIQFQNNGVVDDSQLPKDRFSAERLKGVDSTLKIQPAKLEDSAVYLCASRFGAALSSYNEQFFGPGTRLTVL.

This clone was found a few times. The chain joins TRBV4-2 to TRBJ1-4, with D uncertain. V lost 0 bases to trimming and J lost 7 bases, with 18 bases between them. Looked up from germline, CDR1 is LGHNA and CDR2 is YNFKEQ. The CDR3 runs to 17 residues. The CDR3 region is CASSQDGFGLSSEKLFF. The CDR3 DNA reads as TGTGCCAGCAGCCAAGATGGGTTCGGCCTGTCGAGTGAAAAACTGTTTTTT.

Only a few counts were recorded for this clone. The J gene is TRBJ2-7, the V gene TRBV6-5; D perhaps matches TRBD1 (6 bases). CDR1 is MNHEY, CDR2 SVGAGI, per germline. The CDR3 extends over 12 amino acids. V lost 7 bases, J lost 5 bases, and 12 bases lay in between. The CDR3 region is CASTGAGHEQYF. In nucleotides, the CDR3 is TGTGCCAGCACAGGGGCAGGCCACGAGCAGTACTTC.

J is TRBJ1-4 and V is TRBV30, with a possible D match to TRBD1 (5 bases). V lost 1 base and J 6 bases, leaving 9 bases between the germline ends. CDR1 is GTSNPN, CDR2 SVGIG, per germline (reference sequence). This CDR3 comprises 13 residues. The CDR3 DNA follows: TGTGCCTGGAGTGGGCAGGGATATGAAAAACTGTTTTTT. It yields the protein CAWSGQGYEKLFF.

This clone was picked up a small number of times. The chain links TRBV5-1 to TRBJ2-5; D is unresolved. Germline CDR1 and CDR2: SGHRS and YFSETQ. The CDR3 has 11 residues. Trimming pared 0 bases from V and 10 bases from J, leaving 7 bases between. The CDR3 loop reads CASSLDSRQYF. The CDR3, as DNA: TGCGCCAGCAGCTTGGACAGCCGCCAGTACTTC.

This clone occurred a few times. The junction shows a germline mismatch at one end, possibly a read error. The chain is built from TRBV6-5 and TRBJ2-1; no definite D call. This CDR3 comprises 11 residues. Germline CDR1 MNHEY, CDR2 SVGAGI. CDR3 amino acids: CAISGQAHQFF. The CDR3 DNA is TGTGCCATCAGTGGCCAGGCCCATCAGTTCTTC.

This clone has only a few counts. CDR3 sequence (DNA): TGTGCCAGCAGCTTGGGCTCGTCCAATGAGCAGTTCTTC. It yields the protein CASSLGSSNEQFF. The chain has TRBV7-8 and TRBJ2-1; D is unresolved. Germline lookup yields CDR1 SGHVS and CDR2 FQNEAQ. The CDR3 has 13 residues. With 3 bases removed from V and 6 bases from J, the gap between germline ends came to 9 bases.

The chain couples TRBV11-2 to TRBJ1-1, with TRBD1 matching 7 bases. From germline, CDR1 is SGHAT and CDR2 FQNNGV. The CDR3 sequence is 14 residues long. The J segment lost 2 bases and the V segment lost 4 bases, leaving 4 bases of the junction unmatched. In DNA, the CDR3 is TGTGCCAGCAGCTCCTCAGGGGGAAACACTGAAGCTTTCTTT. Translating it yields CASSSSGGNTEAFF.

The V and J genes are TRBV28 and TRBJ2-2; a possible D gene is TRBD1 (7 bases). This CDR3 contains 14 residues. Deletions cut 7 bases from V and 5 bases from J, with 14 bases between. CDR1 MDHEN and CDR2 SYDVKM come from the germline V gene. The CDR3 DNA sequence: TGTGCCAGCATTGGAGGGGGCCTTACCGGGGAGCTGTTTTTT. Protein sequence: CASIGGGLTGELFF.

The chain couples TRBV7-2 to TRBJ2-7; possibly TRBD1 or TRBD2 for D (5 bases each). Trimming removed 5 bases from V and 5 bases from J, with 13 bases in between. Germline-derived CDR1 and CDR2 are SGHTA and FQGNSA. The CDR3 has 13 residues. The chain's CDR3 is CASSRGVGDEQYF. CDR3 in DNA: TGTGCCAGCAGCCGAGGGGTCGGGGACGAGCAGTACTTC.

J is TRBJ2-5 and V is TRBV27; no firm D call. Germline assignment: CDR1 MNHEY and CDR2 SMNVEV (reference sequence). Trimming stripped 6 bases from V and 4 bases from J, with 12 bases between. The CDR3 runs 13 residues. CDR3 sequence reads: CASSYYDGETQYF. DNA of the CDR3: TGTGCCAGCAGCTACTACGATGGAGAGACCCAGTACTTC.

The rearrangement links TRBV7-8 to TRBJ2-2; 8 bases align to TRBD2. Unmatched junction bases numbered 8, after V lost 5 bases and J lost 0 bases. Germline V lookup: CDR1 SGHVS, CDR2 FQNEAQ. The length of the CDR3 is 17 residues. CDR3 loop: CASSPGGGKANTGELFF. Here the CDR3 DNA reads TGTGCCAGCAGCCCAGGCGGGGGGAAGGCGAACACCGGGGAGCTGTTTTTT.

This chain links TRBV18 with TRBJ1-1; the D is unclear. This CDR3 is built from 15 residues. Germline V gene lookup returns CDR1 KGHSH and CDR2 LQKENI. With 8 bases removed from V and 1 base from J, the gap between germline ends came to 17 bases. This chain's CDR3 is CASVPQLDANTEAFF. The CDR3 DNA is TGTGCCAGCGTACCTCAATTAGACGCGAACACTGAAGCTTTCTTT.